This TCR beta chain derives from a study of PD-L1 blockade in urothelial cancer. This table comes from immunoSEQ multiplex PCR, and its TCRdb copy is limited to in-frame clones, with some not included. The profile shows fewer than 25,000 clones, around 81% of them singletons. Stated time point: peripheral blood 6 weeks after treatment start. Trimming took 7 bases from V and 0 from J; bases not matched to a gene: 5. The CDR3 extends over 15 amino acids. Germline CDR1 is LNHDA and CDR2 is SQIVND (reference sequence). The TCR sequence derives from a man aged 45-65 years with urothelial cancer. The chain combines TRBV19 with TRBJ1-3; 8 bases map to TRBD1. Specimen: PBMCs, collected around atezolizumab (anti-PD-L1) treatment. The CDR3 is CASIRTGISGNTIYF. The CDR3 DNA sequence: TGTGCCAGTATCAGGACAGGGATCTCTGGAAACACCATATATTTT.